The entry below describes one T cell receptor beta chain. Its specificity is not known. The CDR3 spans 14 residues. CDR1 and CDR2 from the germline V gene are SGDLS and YYNGEE. V was shortened by 1 base and J by 5 bases, with 12 bases between the two germline ends. This entry belongs to a study of shared clonotypes between healthy human individuals. Whole-study results and caveats: Non-shared clonotypes had lower generation probabilities than clonotypes shared by all four sorted-subset donors. Sampling covered blood only; tissue repertoires likely differ.

To make CD8 memory, CD45RO+ cells were put together with CCR7-negative CD45RA+ TemRA cells. In the authors' workflow: In the immunoSEQ data, sequences were junction-only and lacked quality scores, so filtering differed. TCRdb's table, derived via immunoSEQ multiplex PCR, lists solely in-frame clones and lacks some. From that table come the V and J calls and clone size; the DNA was used to work out D and trimming. Here the sample spans 600,000 to 750,000 clones, around 90% being singletons. This clonotype was obtained from a man younger than 35 in good health. Some clones in this sample may be carry-over from other donors' samples. V usage is TRBV9 and J usage is TRBJ2-5; D remains ambiguous. Sequences were obtained from memory CD8+ T cells from PBMCs. Described subset: CD45RO+ cells pooled with CCR7-negative TemRA cells. In nucleotides, the CDR3 is TGTGCCAGCAGCGTACTAGTTCGGTCGGAGACCCAGTACTTC. It translates to CASSVLVRSETQYF.